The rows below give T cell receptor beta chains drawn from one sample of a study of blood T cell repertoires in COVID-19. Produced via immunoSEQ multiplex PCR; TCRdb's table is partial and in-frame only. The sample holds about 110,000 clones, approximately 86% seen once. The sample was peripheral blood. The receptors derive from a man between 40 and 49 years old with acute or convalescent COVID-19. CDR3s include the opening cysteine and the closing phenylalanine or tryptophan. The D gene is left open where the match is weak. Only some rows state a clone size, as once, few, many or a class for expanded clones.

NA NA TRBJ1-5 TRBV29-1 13 CSTGGRNNQPQHF TGCAGCACAGGTGGACGGAACAATCAGCCCCAGCATTTT
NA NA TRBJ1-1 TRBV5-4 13 CASSLGSGTEAFF TGTGCCAGCAGCTTGGGTAGCGGCACTGAAGCTTTCTTT
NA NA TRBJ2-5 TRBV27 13 CASRSQGWETQYF TGTGCCAGCAGATCCCAGGGTTGGGAGACCCAGTACTTC
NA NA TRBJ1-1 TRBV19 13 CASSAGVGTEAFF TGTGCCAGTTCGGCAGGGGTAGGTACTGAAGCTTTCTTT
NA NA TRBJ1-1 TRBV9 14 CASSSGHQRMEAFF TGTGCCAGCAGCTCGGGACACCAGAGAATGGAAGCTTTCTTT
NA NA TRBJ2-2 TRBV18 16 CASSPIKMEITGELFF TGTGCCAGCTCACCGATCAAAATGGAGATCACCGGGGAGCTGTTTTTT
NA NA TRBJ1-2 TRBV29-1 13 CSVGPGEGYGYTF TGCAGCGTCGGCCCAGGGGAAGGCTATGGCTACACCTTC
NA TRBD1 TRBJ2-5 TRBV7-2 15 CASSLEGTGGETQYF TGTGCCAGCAGCTTAGAAGGGACAGGGGGGGAGACCCAGTACTTC
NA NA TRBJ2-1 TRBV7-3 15 CASSLEVATYNEQFF TGTGCCAGCAGCCTCGAGGTAGCGACCTACAATGAGCAGTTCTTC
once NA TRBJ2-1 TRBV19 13 CASSTGAGNEQFF TGTGCCAGTAGTACAGGGGCCGGGAATGAGCAGTTCTTC
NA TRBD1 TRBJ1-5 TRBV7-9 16 CASSQFPGQGNQPQHF TGTGCCAGCAGCCAGTTTCCGGGACAGGGGAATCAGCCCCAGCATTTT
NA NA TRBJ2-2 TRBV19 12 CAIRRATGELFF TGTGCCATCCGGAGGGCCACCGGGGAGCTGTTTTTT
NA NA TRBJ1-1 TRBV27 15 CASSPGGLTNTEAFF TGTGCCAGCAGTCCTGGTGGGCTCACAAACACTGAAGCTTTCTTT
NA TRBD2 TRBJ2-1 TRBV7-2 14 CASSKGLAYNEQFF TGTGCCAGCAGTAAGGGACTAGCCTACAATGAGCAGTTCTTC
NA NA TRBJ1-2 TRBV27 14 CASRPGQILYGYTF TGTGCCAGCAGACCCGGACAGATCCTCTATGGCTACACCTTC
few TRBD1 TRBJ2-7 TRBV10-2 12 CASKDRGYEQYF TGCGCCAGCAAAGACAGGGGATACGAGCAGTACTTC
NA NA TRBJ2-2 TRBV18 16 CASSPRVLGVTGELFF TGTGCCAGCTCACCGAGGGTTCTTGGGGTCACCGGGGAGCTGTTTTTT
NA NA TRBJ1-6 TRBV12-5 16 CASGFAEESYNSPLHF TGTGCTAGTGGTTTCGCCGAGGAGTCCTATAATTCACCCCTCCACTTT
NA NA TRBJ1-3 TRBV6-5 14 CASSIQGSGNTIYF TGTGCCAGCAGTATCCAGGGTTCAGGAAACACCATATATTTT
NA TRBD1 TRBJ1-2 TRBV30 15 CAWAPATGANYGYTF TGTGCCTGGGCCCCGGCGACAGGGGCTAACTATGGCTACACCTTC
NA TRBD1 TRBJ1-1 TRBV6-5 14 CASRRQGLNTEAFF TGTGCCAGCAGGCGACAGGGCTTGAACACTGAAGCTTTCTTT
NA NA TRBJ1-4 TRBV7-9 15 CASSFTALRSEKLFF TGTGCCAGCAGCTTCACGGCTTTGAGGAGTGAAAAACTGTTTTTT
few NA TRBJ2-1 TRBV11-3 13 CASSPTSTAEQFF TGTGCCAGCAGCCCCACTAGCACGGCTGAGCAGTTCTTC
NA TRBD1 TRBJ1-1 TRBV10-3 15 CAMSGGGGRPTEAFF TGTGCCATGAGCGGAGGGGGCGGCCGTCCCACTGAAGCTTTCTTT